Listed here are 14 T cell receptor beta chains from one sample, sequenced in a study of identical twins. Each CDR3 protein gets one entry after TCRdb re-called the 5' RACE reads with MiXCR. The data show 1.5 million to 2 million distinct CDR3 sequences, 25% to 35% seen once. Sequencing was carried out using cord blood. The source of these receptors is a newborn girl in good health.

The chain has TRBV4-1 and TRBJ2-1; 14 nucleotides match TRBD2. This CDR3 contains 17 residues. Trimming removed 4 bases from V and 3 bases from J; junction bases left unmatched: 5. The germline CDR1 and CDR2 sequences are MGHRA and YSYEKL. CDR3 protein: CASSLTGTSGSYNEQFF. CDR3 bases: TGCGCCAGCAGCCTCACCGGGACTAGCGGGAGCTACAATGAGCAGTTCTTC.

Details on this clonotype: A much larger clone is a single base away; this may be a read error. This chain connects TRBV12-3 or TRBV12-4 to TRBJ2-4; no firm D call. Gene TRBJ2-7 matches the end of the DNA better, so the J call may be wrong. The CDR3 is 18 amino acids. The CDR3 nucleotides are TGTGCCAGCAGTTTGGGCACCTTAGTGGCACCCCAACCCTACGAGCAGTACTTC. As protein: CASSLGTLVAPQPYEQYF.

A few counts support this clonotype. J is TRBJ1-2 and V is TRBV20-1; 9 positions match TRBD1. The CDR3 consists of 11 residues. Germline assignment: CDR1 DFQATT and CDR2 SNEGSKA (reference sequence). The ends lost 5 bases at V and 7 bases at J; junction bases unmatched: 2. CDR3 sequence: CSASDRGGYTF. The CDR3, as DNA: TGCAGTGCTTCGGACAGGGGTGGCTACACCTTC.

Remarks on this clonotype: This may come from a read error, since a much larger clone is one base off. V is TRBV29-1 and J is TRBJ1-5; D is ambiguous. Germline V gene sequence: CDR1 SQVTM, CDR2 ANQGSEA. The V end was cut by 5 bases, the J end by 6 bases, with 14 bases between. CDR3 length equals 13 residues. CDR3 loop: CSVQDGESQPQHF. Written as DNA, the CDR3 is TGCAGCGTTCAGGACGGGGAAAGTCAGCCCCAGCATTTT.

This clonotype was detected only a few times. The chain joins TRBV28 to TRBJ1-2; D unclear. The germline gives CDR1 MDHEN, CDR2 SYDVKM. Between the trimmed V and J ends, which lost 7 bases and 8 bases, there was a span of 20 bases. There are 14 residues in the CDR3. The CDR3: CASKGTYGYRGYTF. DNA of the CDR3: TGTGCCAGCAAGGGCACCTACGGGTATAGAGGCTACACCTTC.

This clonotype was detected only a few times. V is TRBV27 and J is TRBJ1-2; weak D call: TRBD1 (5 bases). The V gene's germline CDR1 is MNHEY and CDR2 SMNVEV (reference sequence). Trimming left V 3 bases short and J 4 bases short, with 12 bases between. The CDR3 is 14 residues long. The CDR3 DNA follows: TGTGCCAGCAGTTTGCGCGGGACTCTCTATGGCTACACCTTC. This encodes CASSLRGTLYGYTF.

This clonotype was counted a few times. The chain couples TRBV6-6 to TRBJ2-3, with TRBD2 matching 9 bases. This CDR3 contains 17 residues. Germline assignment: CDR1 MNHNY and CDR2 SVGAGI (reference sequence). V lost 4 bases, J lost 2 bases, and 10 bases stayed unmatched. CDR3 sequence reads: CASSLYSGGAYTDTQYF. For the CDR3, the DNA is TGTGCCAGCAGTTTATATAGCGGGGGAGCGTACACAGATACGCAGTATTTT.

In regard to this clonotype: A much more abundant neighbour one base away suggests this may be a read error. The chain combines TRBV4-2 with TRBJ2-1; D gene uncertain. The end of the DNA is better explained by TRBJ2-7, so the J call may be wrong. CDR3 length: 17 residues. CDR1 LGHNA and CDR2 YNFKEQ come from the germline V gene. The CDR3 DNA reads TGTGCCAGCAGCCACGAATCTGGACCCAGCTCCTACAATGAGCAGTACTTC. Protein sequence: CASSHESGPSSYNEQYF.

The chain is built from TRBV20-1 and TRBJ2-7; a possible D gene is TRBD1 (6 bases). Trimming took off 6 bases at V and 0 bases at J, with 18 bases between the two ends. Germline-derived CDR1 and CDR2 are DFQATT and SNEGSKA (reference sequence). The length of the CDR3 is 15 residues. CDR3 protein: CSASHGQSISYEQYF. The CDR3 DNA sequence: TGCAGTGCCAGCCACGGACAGTCCATCTCCTACGAGCAGTACTTC.

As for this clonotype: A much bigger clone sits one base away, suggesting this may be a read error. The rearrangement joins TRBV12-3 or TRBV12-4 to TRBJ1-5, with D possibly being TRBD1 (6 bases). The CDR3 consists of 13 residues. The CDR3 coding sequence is TGTGCCGGCAGTTACAGGGCCAATCAGCCCCAGCATTTT. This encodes CAGSYRANQPQHF.

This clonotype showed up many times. CDR3 DNA: TGTGCCAGCAGTTACCGGGAGGCGGATGGTTCCTACGAGCAGTACTTC. Residues: CASSYREADGSYEQYF. The chain combines TRBV6-6 with TRBJ2-7, with 7 bases fitting TRBD2. The CDR3 is 16 residues long. The V gene end was trimmed by 2 bases and the J gene end by 1 base; junction bases not matched to a gene: 8. Germline V gene data show CDR1 as MNHNY and CDR2 as SVGAGI (reference sequence).

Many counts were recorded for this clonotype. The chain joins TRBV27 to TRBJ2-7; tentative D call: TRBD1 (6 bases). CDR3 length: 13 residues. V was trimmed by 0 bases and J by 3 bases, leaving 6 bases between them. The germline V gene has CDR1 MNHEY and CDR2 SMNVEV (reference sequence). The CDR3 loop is CASSLSGGYEQYF. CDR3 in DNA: TGTGCCAGCAGTTTATCAGGGGGCTACGAGCAGTACTTC.

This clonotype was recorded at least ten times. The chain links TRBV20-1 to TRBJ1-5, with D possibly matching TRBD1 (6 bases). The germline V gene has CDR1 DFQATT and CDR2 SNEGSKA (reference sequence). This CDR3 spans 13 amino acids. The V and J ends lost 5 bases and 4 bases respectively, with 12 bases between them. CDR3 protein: CSASRGGNQPQHF. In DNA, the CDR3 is TGCAGTGCTTCGCGAGGGGGTAATCAGCCCCAGCATTTT.

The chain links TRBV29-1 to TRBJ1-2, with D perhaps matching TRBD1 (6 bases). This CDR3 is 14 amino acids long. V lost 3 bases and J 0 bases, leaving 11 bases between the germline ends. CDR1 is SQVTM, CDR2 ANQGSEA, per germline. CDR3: CSVDLRGANYGYTF. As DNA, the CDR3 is TGCAGCGTTGACCTCAGGGGAGCTAACTATGGCTACACCTTC.